The rows below give T cell receptor beta chains drawn from one sample of a study of CD8 T cells in ankylosing spondylitis. One entry per CDR3 protein results from TCRdb running MiXCR on the 5' RACE reads. This table holds around 890,000 distinct CDR3 sequences, 10% to 15% found once. Material for sequencing was blood, either unsorted or a sorted T cell fraction (not recorded which). The receptors come from a male donor with ankylosing spondylitis. Both conserved end residues are part of each CDR3. D genes are given only for firm matches. Rows give clone size only sometimes, using once, few, many, or a class for an expanded clone.

v_call: TRBV12-3/TRBV12-4
clone_size: many
j_call: TRBJ2-7
d_call: TRBD1
cdr3_aa: CASSFGTGIEQYF
cdr3_nt: TGTGCCAGCAGTTTTGGGACAGGGATCGAGCAGTACTTC

v_call: TRBV7-2
clone_size: NA
j_call: TRBJ2-5
d_call: TRBD2
cdr3_aa: CASSPSGTSGIETQYF
cdr3_nt: TGTGCCAGCAGCCCCTCCGGGACTAGCGGTATAGAGACCCAGTACTTC

v_call: TRBV15
clone_size: few
j_call: TRBJ2-3
d_call: NA
cdr3_aa: CATSVYRASTDTQYF
cdr3_nt: TGTGCCACCAGCGTTTACAGGGCGAGCACAGATACGCAGTATTTT

v_call: TRBV30
clone_size: NA
j_call: TRBJ2-5
d_call: TRBD2
cdr3_aa: CAWTRTSQETQYF
cdr3_nt: TGTGCCTGGACTCGGACTAGTCAAGAGACCCAGTACTTC

v_call: TRBV9
clone_size: once
j_call: TRBJ2-3
d_call: NA
cdr3_aa: CASSVNRGGDTQYF
cdr3_nt: TGTGCCAGCAGCGTCAACCGGGGAGGAGATACGCAGTATTTT

v_call: TRBV20-1
clone_size: many
j_call: TRBJ2-7
d_call: NA
cdr3_aa: CSATDSSYEQYF
cdr3_nt: TGCAGTGCTACCGACAGCTCCTACGAGCAGTACTTC

v_call: TRBV5-1
clone_size: NA
j_call: TRBJ1-2
d_call: NA
cdr3_aa: CASSVDRSGYTF
cdr3_nt: TGCGCCAGCAGCGTCGACAGGTCCGGCTACACCTTC

v_call: TRBV20-1
clone_size: few
j_call: TRBJ2-2
d_call: NA
cdr3_aa: CSALSRGNTGELFF
cdr3_nt: TGCAGTGCTCTTTCGCGAGGGAACACCGGGGAGCTGTTTTTT

v_call: TRBV7-9
clone_size: NA
j_call: TRBJ2-5
d_call: TRBD2
cdr3_aa: CASSYNSGAETQYF
cdr3_nt: TGTGCCAGCAGCTATAATAGCGGGGCGGAGACCCAGTACTTC

v_call: TRBV6-1
clone_size: few
j_call: TRBJ1-1
d_call: NA
cdr3_aa: CASRKFEGTEAFF
cdr3_nt: TGTGCCAGCAGAAAATTCGAGGGCACTGAAGCTTTCTTT

v_call: TRBV6-1
clone_size: NA
j_call: TRBJ1-5
d_call: TRBD1
cdr3_aa: CASSWTGWDQPQHF
cdr3_nt: TGTGCCAGCAGCTGGACAGGGTGGGATCAGCCCCAGCATTTT

v_call: TRBV20-1
clone_size: NA
j_call: TRBJ2-1
d_call: NA
cdr3_aa: CSASLALQFF
cdr3_nt: TGCAGTGCTAGTTTGGCTTTACAGTTCTTC

v_call: TRBV6-6
clone_size: many
j_call: TRBJ2-1
d_call: NA
cdr3_aa: CASRSSGYNEQFF
cdr3_nt: TGTGCCAGCAGAAGTAGCGGATACAATGAGCAGTTCTTC

v_call: TRBV20-1
clone_size: NA
j_call: TRBJ2-3
d_call: NA
cdr3_aa: CSASGQSASGTQYF
cdr3_nt: TGCAGTGCTAGTGGCCAATCGGCTAGTGGTACGCAGTATTTT

v_call: TRBV6-1
clone_size: many
j_call: TRBJ2-7
d_call: NA
cdr3_aa: CASSPFLSSYEQYF
cdr3_nt: TGTGCCAGCAGTCCCTTTCTCAGCTCCTACGAGCAGTACTTC

v_call: TRBV5-4
clone_size: NA
j_call: TRBJ2-7
d_call: NA
cdr3_aa: CAISPGLLSYEQYF
cdr3_nt: TGTGCCATCAGCCCCGGACTCCTCTCCTACGAGCAGTACTTC

v_call: TRBV27
clone_size: few
j_call: TRBJ2-5
d_call: TRBD2
cdr3_aa: CASSLYRTSGRGETQYF
cdr3_nt: TGTGCCAGCAGTTTATACCGGACTAGCGGGAGGGGAGAGACCCAGTACTTC

v_call: TRBV7-2
clone_size: NA
j_call: TRBJ1-4
d_call: TRBD1
cdr3_aa: CASSQDRDPADEKLFF
cdr3_nt: TGTGCCAGCAGCCAGGACAGGGATCCCGCGGATGAAAAACTGTTTTTT

v_call: TRBV5-1
clone_size: NA
j_call: TRBJ2-7
d_call: NA
cdr3_aa: CASSLGDVLYEQYF
cdr3_nt: TGCGCCAGCAGCTTGGGGGACGTGCTGTATGAGCAGTACTTC

v_call: TRBV4-3
clone_size: NA
j_call: TRBJ2-1
d_call: NA
cdr3_aa: CASSQSGLNNEQFF
cdr3_nt: TGCGCCAGCAGCCAATCGGGCCTAAACAATGAGCAGTTCTTC

v_call: TRBV20-1
clone_size: few
j_call: TRBJ2-2
d_call: NA
cdr3_aa: CSAVRSGIGELFF
cdr3_nt: TGCAGTGCGGTACGATCAGGGATCGGGGAGCTGTTTTTT

v_call: TRBV20-1
clone_size: few
j_call: TRBJ2-1
d_call: NA
cdr3_aa: CSARVTGSYYNEQFF
cdr3_nt: TGCAGTGCTAGAGTTACCGGGAGTTACTACAATGAGCAGTTCTTC

v_call: TRBV7-8
clone_size: few
j_call: TRBJ1-2
d_call: NA
cdr3_aa: CASSSLRTANYGYTF
cdr3_nt: TGTGCCAGCAGCTCCCTCCGGACAGCTAACTATGGCTACACCTTC

v_call: TRBV15
clone_size: few
j_call: TRBJ2-7
d_call: NA
cdr3_aa: CATSREPSGYEQYF
cdr3_nt: TGTGCCACCAGCAGAGAACCCTCCGGCTACGAGCAGTACTTC

v_call: TRBV5-1
clone_size: few
j_call: TRBJ2-5
d_call: TRBD1
cdr3_aa: CASSKGTGDPETQYF
cdr3_nt: TGCGCCAGCAGCAAAGGGACAGGCGACCCGGAGACCCAGTACTTC

v_call: TRBV12-3/TRBV12-4
clone_size: NA
j_call: TRBJ2-5
d_call: NA
cdr3_aa: CASSLQIETQYF
cdr3_nt: TGTGCCAGCAGTTTACAGATAGAGACCCAGTACTTC

v_call: TRBV29-1
clone_size: many
j_call: TRBJ2-1
d_call: NA
cdr3_aa: CSAGERSYNEQFF
cdr3_nt: TGCAGCGCGGGGGAACGCTCCTACAATGAGCAGTTCTTC

v_call: TRBV20-1
clone_size: NA
j_call: TRBJ2-1
d_call: TRBD2
cdr3_aa: CSGQTSASYNEQFF
cdr3_nt: TGCAGTGGCCAGACTAGCGCCTCCTACAATGAGCAGTTCTTC

v_call: TRBV10-3
clone_size: few
j_call: TRBJ1-6
d_call: NA
cdr3_aa: CAISELQNNSPLHF
cdr3_nt: TGTGCCATCAGTGAGTTACAGAATAATTCACCCCTCCACTTT

v_call: TRBV5-1
clone_size: NA
j_call: TRBJ2-2
d_call: TRBD1
cdr3_aa: CASSLIGTGTTGELFF
cdr3_nt: TGCGCCAGCAGCTTAATAGGGACAGGCACCACCGGGGAGCTGTTTTTT

v_call: TRBV6-1
clone_size: NA
j_call: TRBJ1-5
d_call: NA
cdr3_aa: CASSELGYHQPQHF
cdr3_nt: TGTGCCAGCAGTGAGCTAGGGTACCATCAGCCCCAGCATTTT

v_call: TRBV7-2
clone_size: many
j_call: TRBJ1-2
d_call: NA
cdr3_aa: CASSQGASYGYTF
cdr3_nt: TGTGCCAGCAGCCAAGGGGCGTCCTATGGCTACACCTTC

v_call: TRBV7-8
clone_size: few
j_call: TRBJ2-7
d_call: NA
cdr3_aa: CASRGPGSLQQYF
cdr3_nt: TGTGCCAGCAGGGGCCCTGGGAGTCTGCAGCAGTACTTC

v_call: TRBV20-1
clone_size: NA
j_call: TRBJ1-1
d_call: NA
cdr3_aa: CSAPREGRTEAFF
cdr3_nt: TGCAGTGCTCCCAGGGAGGGTAGGACTGAAGCTTTCTTT

v_call: TRBV4-2
clone_size: many
j_call: TRBJ2-5
d_call: NA
cdr3_aa: CASSQDRAQETQYF
cdr3_nt: TGTGCCAGCAGCCAAGATAGGGCCCAAGAGACCCAGTACTTC

v_call: TRBV20-1
clone_size: NA
j_call: TRBJ1-2
d_call: NA
cdr3_aa: CSAREGNYGYTF
cdr3_nt: TGCAGTGCTAGGGAGGGGAACTATGGCTACACCTTC

v_call: TRBV4-2
clone_size: few
j_call: TRBJ2-7
d_call: NA
cdr3_aa: CASSQGGRGFIYEQYF
cdr3_nt: TGTGCCAGCAGCCAAGGGGGGCGGGGGTTTATCTACGAGCAGTACTTC

v_call: TRBV7-3
clone_size: many
j_call: TRBJ1-1
d_call: NA
cdr3_aa: CASSFPNTEAFF
cdr3_nt: TGTGCCAGCAGTTTCCCTAACACTGAAGCTTTCTTT

v_call: TRBV4-2
clone_size: many
j_call: TRBJ2-7
d_call: TRBD2
cdr3_aa: CASSQMGLADYEQYF
cdr3_nt: TGTGCCAGCAGCCAAATGGGACTAGCGGACTACGAGCAGTACTTC

v_call: TRBV20-1
clone_size: many
j_call: TRBJ1-3
d_call: TRBD1
cdr3_aa: CSASDRGAGNTIYF
cdr3_nt: TGCAGTGCTAGTGACAGGGGAGCTGGAAACACCATATATTTT

v_call: TRBV12-3/TRBV12-4
clone_size: few
j_call: TRBJ1-2
d_call: NA
cdr3_aa: CASSFSPNSALYGYTF
cdr3_nt: TGTGCCAGCAGTTTCTCCCCCAATTCGGCCCTCTATGGCTACACCTTC